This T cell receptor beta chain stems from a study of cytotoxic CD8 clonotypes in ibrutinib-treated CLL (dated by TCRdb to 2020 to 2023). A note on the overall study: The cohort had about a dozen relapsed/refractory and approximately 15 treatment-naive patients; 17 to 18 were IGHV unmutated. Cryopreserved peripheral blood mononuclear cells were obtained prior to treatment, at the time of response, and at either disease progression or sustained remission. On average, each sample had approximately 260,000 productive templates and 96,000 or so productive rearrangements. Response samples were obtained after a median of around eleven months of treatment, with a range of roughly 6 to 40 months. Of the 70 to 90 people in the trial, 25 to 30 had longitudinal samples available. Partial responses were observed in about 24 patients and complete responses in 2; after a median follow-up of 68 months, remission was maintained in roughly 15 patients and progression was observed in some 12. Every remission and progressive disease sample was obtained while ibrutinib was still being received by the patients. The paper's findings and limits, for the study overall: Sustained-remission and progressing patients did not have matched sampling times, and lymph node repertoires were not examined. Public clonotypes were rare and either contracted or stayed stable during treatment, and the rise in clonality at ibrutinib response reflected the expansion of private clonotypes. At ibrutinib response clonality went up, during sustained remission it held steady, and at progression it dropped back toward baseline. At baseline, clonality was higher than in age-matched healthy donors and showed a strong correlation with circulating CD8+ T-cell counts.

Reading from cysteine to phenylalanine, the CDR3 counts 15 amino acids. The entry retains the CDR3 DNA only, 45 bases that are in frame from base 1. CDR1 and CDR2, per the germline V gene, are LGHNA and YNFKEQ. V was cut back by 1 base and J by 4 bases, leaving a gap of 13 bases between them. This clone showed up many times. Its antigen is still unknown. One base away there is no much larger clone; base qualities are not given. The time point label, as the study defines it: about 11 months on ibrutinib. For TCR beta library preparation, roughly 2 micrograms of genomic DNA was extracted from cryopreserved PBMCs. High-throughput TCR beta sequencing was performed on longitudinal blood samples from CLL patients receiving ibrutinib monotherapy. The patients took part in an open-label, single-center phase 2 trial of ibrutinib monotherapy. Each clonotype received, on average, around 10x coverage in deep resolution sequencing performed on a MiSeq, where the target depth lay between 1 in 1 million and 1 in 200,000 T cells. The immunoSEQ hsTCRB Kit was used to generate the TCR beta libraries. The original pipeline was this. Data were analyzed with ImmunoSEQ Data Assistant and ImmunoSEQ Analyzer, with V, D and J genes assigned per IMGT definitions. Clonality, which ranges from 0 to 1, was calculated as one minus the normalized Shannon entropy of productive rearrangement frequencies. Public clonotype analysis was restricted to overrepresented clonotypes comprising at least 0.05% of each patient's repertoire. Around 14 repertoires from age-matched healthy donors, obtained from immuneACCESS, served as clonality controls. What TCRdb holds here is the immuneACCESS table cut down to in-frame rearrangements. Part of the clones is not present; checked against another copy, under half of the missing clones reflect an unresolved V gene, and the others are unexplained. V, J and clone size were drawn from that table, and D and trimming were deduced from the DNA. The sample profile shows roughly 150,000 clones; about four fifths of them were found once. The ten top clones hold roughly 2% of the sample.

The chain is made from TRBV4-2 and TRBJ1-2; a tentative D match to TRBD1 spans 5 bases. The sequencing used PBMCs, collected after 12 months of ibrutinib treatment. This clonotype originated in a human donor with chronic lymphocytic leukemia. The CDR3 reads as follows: CASSQVGANGYGYTF. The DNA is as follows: TGTGCCAGCAGCCAAGTAGGGGCGAACGGCTATGGCTACACCTTC.